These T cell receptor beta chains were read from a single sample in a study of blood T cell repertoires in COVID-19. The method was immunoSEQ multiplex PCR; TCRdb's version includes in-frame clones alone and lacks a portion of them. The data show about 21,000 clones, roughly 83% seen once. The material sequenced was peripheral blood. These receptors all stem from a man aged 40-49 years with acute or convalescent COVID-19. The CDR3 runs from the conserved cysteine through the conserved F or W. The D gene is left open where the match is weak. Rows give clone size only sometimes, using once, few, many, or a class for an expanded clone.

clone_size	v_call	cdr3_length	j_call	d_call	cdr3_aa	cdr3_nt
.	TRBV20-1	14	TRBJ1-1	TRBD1	CSASIGGINTEAFF	TGCAGTGCTAGTATAGGGGGCATAAACACTGAAGCTTTCTTT
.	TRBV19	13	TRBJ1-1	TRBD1	CASRDRALTEAFF	TGTGCCAGTAGAGACAGGGCTCTCACTGAAGCTTTCTTT
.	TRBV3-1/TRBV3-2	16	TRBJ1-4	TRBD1	CASSQSGQGWGEKLFF	TGTGCCAGCAGCCAATCAGGACAGGGATGGGGTGAAAAACTGTTTTTT
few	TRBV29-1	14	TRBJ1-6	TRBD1	CSAPSTGGLSPLHF	TGCAGCGCCCCCTCAACAGGGGGCCTATCACCCCTCCACTTT
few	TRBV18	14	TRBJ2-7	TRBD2	CASSPTSGSHEQYF	TGTGCCAGCTCACCTACTAGCGGGAGCCACGAGCAGTACTTC
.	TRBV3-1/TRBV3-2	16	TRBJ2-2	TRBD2	CASSQAAGGRTGELFF	TGTGCCAGCAGCCAAGCGGCGGGAGGGAGGACCGGGGAGCTGTTTTTT
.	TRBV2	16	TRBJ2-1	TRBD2	CASSETGLAGGNEQFF	TGTGCCAGCAGTGAAACGGGACTAGCGGGGGGAAATGAGCAGTTCTTC
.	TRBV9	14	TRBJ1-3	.	CASSVDQGGNTIYF	TGTGCCAGCAGCGTAGATCAGGGAGGAAACACCATATATTTT
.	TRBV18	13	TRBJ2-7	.	CASSHPDRYEQYF	TGTGCCAGCTCACACCCGGACAGATACGAGCAGTACTTC
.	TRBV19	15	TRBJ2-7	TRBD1	CASSPRGTGVYEQYF	TGTGCCAGTAGTCCGAGGGGGACAGGGGTCTACGAGCAGTACTTC
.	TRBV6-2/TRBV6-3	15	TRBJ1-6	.	CASSYAVTKNSPLHF	TGTGCCAGCAGTTATGCGGTGACGAAAAATTCACCCCTCCACTTT
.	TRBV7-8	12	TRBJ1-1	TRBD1	CASSPGGTEAFF	TGTGCCAGCAGCCCAGGGGGCACTGAAGCTTTCTTT
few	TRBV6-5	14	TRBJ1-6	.	CASSYSFRGSPLHF	TGTGCCAGCAGTTACTCCTTTAGGGGTTCACCCCTCCACTTT
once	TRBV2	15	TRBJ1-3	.	CASSDSGIFGNTIYF	TGTGCCAGCAGTGACTCAGGGATTTTTGGAAACACCATATATTTT
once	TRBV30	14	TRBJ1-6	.	CAWSGVTGNSPLHF	TGTGCCTGGAGTGGGGTAACAGGAAATTCACCCCTCCACTTT
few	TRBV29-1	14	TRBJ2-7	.	CSVAPGQGGNEQYF	TGCAGCGTAGCTCCGGGGCAGGGAGGAAACGAGCAGTACTTC
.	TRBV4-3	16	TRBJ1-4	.	CASSQDRGSLNEKLFF	TGCGCCAGCAGCCAAGATAGGGGGTCTTTAAATGAAAAACTGTTTTTT
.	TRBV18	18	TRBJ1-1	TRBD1	CASSPTGTGGAMNTEAFF	TGTGCCAGCTCACCGACCGGGACAGGAGGTGCGATGAACACTGAAGCTTTCTTT
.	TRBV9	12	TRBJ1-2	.	CASSEQGYGYTF	TGTGCCAGCAGTGAGCAGGGCTATGGCTACACCTTC
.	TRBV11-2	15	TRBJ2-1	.	CASSLQDSSYNEQFF	TGTGCCAGCAGCTTACAGGACAGCTCCTACAATGAGCAGTTCTTC
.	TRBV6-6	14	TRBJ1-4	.	CASTRTATNEKLFF	TGTGCCAGCACCCGGACAGCAACTAATGAAAAACTGTTTTTT
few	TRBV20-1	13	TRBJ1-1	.	CSASAALDTEAFF	TGCAGTGCTAGTGCGGCCCTAGACACTGAAGCTTTCTTT
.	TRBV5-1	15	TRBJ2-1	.	CASSLVAGGSNEQFF	TGCGCCAGCAGCTTGGTAGCCGGAGGCTCCAATGAGCAGTTCTTC
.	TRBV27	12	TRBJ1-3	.	CASSVRKNTIYF	TGTGCCAGCAGCGTTAGAAAGAACACCATATATTTT
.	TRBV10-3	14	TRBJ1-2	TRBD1	CAITEDRGLGGYTF	TGTGCCATCACTGAGGACAGGGGGCTTGGTGGCTACACCTTC
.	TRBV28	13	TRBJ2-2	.	CASSLAGTGELFF	TGTGCCAGCAGTTTAGCCGGTACCGGGGAGCTGTTTTTT
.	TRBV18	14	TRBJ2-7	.	CASSPPDSLYEQYF	TGTGCCAGCTCACCACCGGACAGCCTCTACGAGCAGTACTTC
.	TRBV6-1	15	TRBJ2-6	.	CASSERGTGANVLTF	TGTGCCAGCAGTGAGAGGGGGACTGGGGCCAACGTCCTGACTTTC
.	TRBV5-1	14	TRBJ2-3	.	CASSLEGRPDTQYF	TGCGCCAGCAGCTTGGAGGGGAGGCCAGATACGCAGTATTTT
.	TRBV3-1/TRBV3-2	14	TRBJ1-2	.	CASSQVAGNYGYTF	TGTGCCAGCAGCCAAGTAGCGGGGAACTATGGCTACACCTTC
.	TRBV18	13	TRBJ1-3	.	CASSPNNADTIYF	TGTGCCAGCTCACCTAATAACGCGGACACCATATATTTT
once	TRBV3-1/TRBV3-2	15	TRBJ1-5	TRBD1	CASSSHRGPNQPQHF	TGTGCCAGCAGCTCCCACAGGGGGCCCAATCAGCCCCAGCATTTT
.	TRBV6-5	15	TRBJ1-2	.	CASSQRRGQNYGYTF	TGTGCCAGCAGTCAACGCCGAGGACAGAACTATGGCTACACCTTC